This TCR beta chain was recorded in a study of shared clonotypes between healthy human individuals. Regarding this clone: What it recognizes is unknown.

Per the germline V gene, CDR1 is MRHNA and CDR2 is SNTAGT. V lost 6 bases to trimming and J lost 4 bases; unmatched junction nucleotides: 13. The CDR3 has 19 amino acids. Overall study findings and caveats: All-four-donor shared clonotypes had higher generation probabilities than non-shared clonotypes did.

Measured with immunoSEQ multiplex PCR; TCRdb has only the in-frame clones, and not every one. The sample lists over a million clones, more than 75% seen once, with around 0.61% in the top ten. The specimen was memory CD4+ T cells from PBMCs. Subset here: CD45RA-negative fraction. This chain joins TRBV6-4 and TRBJ2-1, with 15 bases lining up with TRBD2. This receptor was obtained from a young man in good health. Some clones in this sample may be carry-over from other donors' samples. The CDR3, as DNA: TGTGCCAGCAGCTTTACCTCCGTAGGACTAGCGGGAGGGTACAATGAGCAGTTCTTC. Its translation: CASSFTSVGLAGGYNEQFF.